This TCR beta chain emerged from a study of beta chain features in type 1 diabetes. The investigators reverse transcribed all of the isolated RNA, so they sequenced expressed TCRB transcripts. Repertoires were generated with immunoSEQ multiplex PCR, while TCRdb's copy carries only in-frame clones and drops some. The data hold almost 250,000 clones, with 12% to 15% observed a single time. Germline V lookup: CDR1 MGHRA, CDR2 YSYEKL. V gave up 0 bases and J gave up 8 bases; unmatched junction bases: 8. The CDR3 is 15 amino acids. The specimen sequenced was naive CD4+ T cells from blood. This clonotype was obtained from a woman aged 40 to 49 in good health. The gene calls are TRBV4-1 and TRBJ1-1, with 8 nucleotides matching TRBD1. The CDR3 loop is CASSQETAGGEEAFF. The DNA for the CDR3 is TGCGCCAGCAGCCAAGAGACTGCAGGGGGCGAAGAAGCTTTCTTT.